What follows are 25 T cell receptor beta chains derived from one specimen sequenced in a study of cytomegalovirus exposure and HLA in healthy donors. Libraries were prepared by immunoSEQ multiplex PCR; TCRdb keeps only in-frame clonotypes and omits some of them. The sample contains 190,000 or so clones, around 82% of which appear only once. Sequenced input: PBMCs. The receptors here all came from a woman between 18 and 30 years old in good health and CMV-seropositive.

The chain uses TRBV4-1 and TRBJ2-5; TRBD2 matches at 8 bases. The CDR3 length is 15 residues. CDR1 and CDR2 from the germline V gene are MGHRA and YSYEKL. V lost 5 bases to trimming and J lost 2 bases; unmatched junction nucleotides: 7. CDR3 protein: CASSSGLAAQETQYF. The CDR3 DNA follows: TGCGCCAGCAGCTCAGGACTAGCTGCACAAGAGACCCAGTACTTC.

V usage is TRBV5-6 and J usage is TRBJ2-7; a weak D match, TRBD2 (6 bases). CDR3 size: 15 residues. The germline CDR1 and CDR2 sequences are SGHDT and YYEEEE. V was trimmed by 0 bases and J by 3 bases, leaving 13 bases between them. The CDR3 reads CASSLAPGLHYEQYF. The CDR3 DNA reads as TGTGCCAGCAGCTTGGCCCCGGGACTCCACTACGAGCAGTACTTC.

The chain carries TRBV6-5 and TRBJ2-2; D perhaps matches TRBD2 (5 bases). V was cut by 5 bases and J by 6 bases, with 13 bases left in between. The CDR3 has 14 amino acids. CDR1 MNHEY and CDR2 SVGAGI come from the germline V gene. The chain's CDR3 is CASSATLVPGELFF. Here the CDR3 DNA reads TGTGCCAGCAGTGCGACACTAGTTCCCGGGGAGCTGTTTTTT.

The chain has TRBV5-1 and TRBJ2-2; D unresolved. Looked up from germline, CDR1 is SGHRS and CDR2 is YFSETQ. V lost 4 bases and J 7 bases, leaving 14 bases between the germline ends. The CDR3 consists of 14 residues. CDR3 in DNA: TGCGCCAGCAGCGGCCTAGACCGGATCGGGGAGCTGTTTTTT. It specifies CASSGLDRIGELFF.

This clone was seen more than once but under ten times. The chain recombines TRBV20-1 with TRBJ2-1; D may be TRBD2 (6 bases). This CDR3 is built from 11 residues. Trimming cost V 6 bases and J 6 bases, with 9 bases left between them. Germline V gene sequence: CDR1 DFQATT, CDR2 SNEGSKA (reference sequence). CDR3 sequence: CSAERVNEQFF. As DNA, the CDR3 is TGCAGTGCGGAGCGGGTCAATGAGCAGTTCTTC.

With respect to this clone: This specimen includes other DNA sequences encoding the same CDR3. The CDR3: CASSVGGGNQPQHF. Here the CDR3 DNA reads TGTGCCAGCAGCGTAGGGGGGGGCAATCAGCCCCAGCATTTT. This sequence joins TRBV9 and TRBJ1-5; TRBD1 might be the D (5 bases). V lost 0 bases to trimming and J lost 2 bases, with 6 bases between them. Looked up from germline, CDR1 is SGDLS and CDR2 is YYNGEE. The CDR3 is made up of 14 amino acids.

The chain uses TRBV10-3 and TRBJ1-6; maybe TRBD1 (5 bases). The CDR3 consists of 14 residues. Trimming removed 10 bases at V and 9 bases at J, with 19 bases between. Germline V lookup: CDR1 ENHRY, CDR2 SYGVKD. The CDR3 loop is CANPVGVWGSPLHF. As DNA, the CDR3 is TGTGCCAACCCCGTAGGGGTTTGGGGTTCACCCCTCCACTTT.

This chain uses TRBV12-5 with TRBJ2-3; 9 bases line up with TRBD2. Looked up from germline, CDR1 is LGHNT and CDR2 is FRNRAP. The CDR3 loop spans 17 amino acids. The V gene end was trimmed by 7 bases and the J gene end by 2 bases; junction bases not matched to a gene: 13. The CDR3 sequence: CASAWGTSTTNTDTQYF. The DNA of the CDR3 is TGTGCTAGTGCCTGGGGGACTAGCACAACTAACACAGATACGCAGTATTTT.

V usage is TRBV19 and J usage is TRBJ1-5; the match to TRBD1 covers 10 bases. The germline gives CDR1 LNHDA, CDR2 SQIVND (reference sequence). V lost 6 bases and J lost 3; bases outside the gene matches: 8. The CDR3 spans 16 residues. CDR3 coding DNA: TGTGCCAGTAGGGGGGGACAGGGGATGCCCAATCAGCCCCAGCATTTT. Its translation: CASRGGQGMPNQPQHF.

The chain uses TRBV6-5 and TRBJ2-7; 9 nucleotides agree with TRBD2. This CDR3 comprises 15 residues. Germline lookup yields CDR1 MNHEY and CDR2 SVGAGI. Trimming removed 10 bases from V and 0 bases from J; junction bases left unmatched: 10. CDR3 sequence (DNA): TGTGCCACTCAAGCGGCGGGGGGGAGCTCCTACGAGCAGTACTTC. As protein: CATQAAGGSSYEQYF.

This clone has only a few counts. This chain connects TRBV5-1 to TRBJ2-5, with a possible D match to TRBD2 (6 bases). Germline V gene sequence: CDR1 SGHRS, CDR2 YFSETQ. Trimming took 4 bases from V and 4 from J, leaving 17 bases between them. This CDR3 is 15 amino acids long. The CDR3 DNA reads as TGCGCCAGCAGCCCCCAGGGACTGGTGGGAGAGACCCAGTACTTC. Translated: CASSPQGLVGETQYF.

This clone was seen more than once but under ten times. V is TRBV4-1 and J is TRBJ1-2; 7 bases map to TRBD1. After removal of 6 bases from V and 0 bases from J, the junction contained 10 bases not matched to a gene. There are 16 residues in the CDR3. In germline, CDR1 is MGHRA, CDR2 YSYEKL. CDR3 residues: CASRPPGTASNYGYTF. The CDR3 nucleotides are TGCGCCAGCAGGCCCCCTGGGACAGCCTCTAACTATGGCTACACCTTC.

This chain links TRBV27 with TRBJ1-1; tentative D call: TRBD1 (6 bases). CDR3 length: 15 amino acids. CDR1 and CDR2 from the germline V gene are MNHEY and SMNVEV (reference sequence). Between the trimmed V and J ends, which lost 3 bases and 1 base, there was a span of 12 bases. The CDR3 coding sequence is TGTGCCAGCAGTTTCCGACGGGACACGAACACTGAAGCTTTCTTT. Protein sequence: CASSFRRDTNTEAFF.

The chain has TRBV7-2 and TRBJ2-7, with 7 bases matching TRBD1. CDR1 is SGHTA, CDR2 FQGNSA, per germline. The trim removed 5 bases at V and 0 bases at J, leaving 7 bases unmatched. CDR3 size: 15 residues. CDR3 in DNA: TGTGCCAGCAGCCCCTGGACAGGAGCCTCCTACGAGCAGTACTTC. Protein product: CASSPWTGASYEQYF.

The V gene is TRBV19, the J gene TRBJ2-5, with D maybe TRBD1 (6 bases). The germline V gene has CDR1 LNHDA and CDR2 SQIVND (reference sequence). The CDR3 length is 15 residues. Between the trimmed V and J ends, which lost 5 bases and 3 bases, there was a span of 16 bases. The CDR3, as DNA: TGTGCCAGTAGTCCTCAGGGGTCGGGAAAAGAGACCCAGTACTTC. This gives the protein CASSPQGSGKETQYF.

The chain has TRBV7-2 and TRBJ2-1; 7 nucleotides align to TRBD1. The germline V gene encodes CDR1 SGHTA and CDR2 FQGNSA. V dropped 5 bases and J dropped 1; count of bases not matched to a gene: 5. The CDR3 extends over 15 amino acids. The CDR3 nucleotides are TGTGCCAGCAGCCGAAGGGGGCCGTCCTACAATGAGCAGTTCTTC. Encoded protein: CASSRRGPSYNEQFF.

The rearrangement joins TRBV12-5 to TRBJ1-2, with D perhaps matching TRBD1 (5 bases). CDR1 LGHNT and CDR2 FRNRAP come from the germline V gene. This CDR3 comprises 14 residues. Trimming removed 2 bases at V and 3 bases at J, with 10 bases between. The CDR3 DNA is TGTGCTAGTGGTTTGTCTGGCAGGGACTATGGCTACACCTTC. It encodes CASGLSGRDYGYTF.

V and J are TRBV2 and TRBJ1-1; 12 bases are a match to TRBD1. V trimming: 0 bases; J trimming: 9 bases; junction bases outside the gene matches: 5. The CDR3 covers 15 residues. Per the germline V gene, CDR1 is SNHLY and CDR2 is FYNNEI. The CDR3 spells CASSEAGTGGAKAFF. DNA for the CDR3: TGTGCCAGCAGTGAAGCCGGGACAGGGGGCGCGAAAGCTTTCTTT.

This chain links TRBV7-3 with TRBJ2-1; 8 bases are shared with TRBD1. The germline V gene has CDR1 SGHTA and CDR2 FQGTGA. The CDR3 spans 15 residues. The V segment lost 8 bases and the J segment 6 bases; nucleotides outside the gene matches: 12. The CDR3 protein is CASSPGARGLNEQFF. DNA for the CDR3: TGTGCCAGCTCACCCGGAGCCAGGGGGCTCAATGAGCAGTTCTTC.

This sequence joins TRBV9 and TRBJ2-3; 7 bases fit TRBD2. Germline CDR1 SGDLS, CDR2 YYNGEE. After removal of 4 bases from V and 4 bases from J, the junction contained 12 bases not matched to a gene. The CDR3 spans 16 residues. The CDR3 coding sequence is TGTGCCAGCAGCCCCCGGACTAGGGTCTTTGCAGATACGCAGTATTTT. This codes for CASSPRTRVFADTQYF.

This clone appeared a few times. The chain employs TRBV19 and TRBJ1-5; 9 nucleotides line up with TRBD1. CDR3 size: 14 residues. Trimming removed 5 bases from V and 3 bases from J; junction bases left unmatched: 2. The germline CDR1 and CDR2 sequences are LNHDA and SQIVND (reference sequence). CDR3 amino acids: CASSGQGNNQPQHF. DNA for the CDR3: TGTGCCAGTAGTGGACAGGGGAACAATCAGCCCCAGCATTTT.

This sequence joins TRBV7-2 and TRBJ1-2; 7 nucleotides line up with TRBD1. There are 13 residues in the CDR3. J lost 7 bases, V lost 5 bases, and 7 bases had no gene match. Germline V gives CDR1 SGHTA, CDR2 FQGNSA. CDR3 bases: TGTGCCAGCAGCCGGGACAGAGGAGTTGGCTACACCTTC. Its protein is CASSRDRGVGYTF.

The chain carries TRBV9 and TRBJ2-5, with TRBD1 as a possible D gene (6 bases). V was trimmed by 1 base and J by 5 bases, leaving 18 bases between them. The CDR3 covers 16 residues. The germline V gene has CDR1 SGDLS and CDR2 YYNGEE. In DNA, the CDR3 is TGTGCCAGCAGCGTACTGGGGGCGCCAGGTTTGGAGACCCAGTACTTC. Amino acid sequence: CASSVLGAPGLETQYF. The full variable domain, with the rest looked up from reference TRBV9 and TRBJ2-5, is DSGVTQTPKHLITATGQRVTLRCSPRSGDLSVYWYQQSLDQGLQFLIQYYNGEERAKGNILERFSAQQFPDLHSELNLSSLELGDSALYFCASSVLGAPGLETQYFGPGTRLLVL.

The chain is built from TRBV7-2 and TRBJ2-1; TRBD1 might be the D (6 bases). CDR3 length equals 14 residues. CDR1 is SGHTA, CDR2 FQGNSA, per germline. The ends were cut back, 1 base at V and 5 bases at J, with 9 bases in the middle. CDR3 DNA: TGTGCCAGCAGCTTAGGCAGGGGAAACAATGAGCAGTTCTTC. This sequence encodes CASSLGRGNNEQFF.

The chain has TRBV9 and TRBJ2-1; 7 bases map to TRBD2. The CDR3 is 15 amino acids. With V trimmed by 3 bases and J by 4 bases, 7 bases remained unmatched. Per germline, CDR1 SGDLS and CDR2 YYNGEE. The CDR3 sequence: CASSASGGLYNEQFF. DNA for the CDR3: TGTGCCAGCAGCGCGTCGGGGGGACTGTACAATGAGCAGTTCTTC.